This record concerns one TCR beta chain sequence. What it binds is not known. Authors' methods: Pooled conventional T cells gave about 11x10^4 patient and 130,000 to 150,000 donor TCRbeta sequences. This table comes from immunoSEQ multiplex PCR, and its TCRdb copy is limited to in-frame clones, with some not included. From that table come the V and J calls and clone size; the DNA was used to work out D and trimming. The sample has 20,000 to 25,000 clones, approximately 97% seen once; the top ten hold around 0.3%. This CDR3 spans 14 amino acids. The V segment lost 4 bases and the J segment 3 bases; nucleotides outside the gene matches: 4. The germline V gene encodes CDR1 SGHRS and CDR2 YFSETQ. The source of the sample is a study of B cell selection in AIRE deficiency. Regarding the study as a whole: About 30.6% of healthy-donor shared Treg TCRbeta sequences appeared in patient Tconv cells.

CD4+CD127+ cells were sorted as the conventional CD4 T cells. The receptor was isolated from a human donor with AIRE deficiency. Sequencing was performed on conventional CD4+ T cells sorted from PBMCs. The rearrangement uses TRBV5-1 and TRBJ1-2; 9 positions match TRBD1. Written as DNA, the CDR3 is TGCGCCAGCAGCGGGGGACAGGGATACTATGGCTACACCTTC. It translates to CASSGGQGYYGYTF.